The sequence of this T cell receptor beta chain was determined in a study of cytomegalovirus exposure and HLA in healthy donors. On this clone: Its antigen remains unidentified.

This CDR3 comprises 14 residues. Trimming cost V 1 base and J 5 bases, with 14 bases left between them. In germline, CDR1 is GTSNPN, CDR2 SVGIG (reference sequence). Primers: 60 Vbeta forward and 13 Jbeta reverse. Profiled with immunoSEQ multiplex PCR; TCRdb holds only in-frame clones, not every one. The sample records tens of thousands of clones, around 70% being singletons. The study, taken as a whole, reports: The classifier, whose performance was assessed in both the original and validation cohorts, reportedly diagnosed cytomegalovirus status with high specificity and sensitivity. A reported reduction in N-insertions relative to the 666-donor mean was seen in an Asian-associated ancestry cluster in a later analysis. Most of the TCR beta V segments (in an earlier analysis) were productive either about 87% or about 30% of the time.

This chain connects TRBV30 to TRBJ2-5, with D perhaps TRBD2 (5 bases). The receptor was derived from a woman in her 30s in good health and CMV-seronegative. Sequenced: PBMCs. The CDR3 region is CAWSAEGRMETQYF. In DNA, the CDR3 is TGTGCCTGGAGTGCCGAGGGCAGGATGGAGACCCAGTACTTC.